A single sample gave rise to the 28 T cell receptor beta chains below, sequenced in a study of T cell responses to AZD1222 COVID-19 vaccine. Libraries were prepared by immunoSEQ multiplex PCR; TCRdb keeps only in-frame clonotypes and omits some of them. This sample has about 190,000 clones, with 92% found just once. The material sequenced was peripheral blood, taken on day 0 of AZD1222 vaccination. The receptors here all came from an adult in good health.

The V and J genes are TRBV20-1 and TRBJ2-7; D uncertain. This CDR3 comprises 11 residues. Germline loops: CDR1 DFQATT, CDR2 SNEGSKA (reference sequence). Trimming removed 7 bases from V and 1 base from J, with 8 bases in between. The CDR3 DNA reads as TGCAGTGTATTCGGATCCTACGAGCAGTACTTC. Protein product: CSVFGSYEQYF.

The chain uses TRBV19 and TRBJ2-2; 9 bases line up with TRBD1. The trim removed 3 bases at V and 4 bases at J, leaving 6 bases unmatched. This CDR3 comprises 16 residues. CDR1 and CDR2 from the germline V gene are LNHDA and SQIVND (reference sequence). The CDR3 coding sequence is TGTGCCAGTAGTATCCCCGGACAGGGGATCACCGGGGAGCTGTTTTTT. Residues: CASSIPGQGITGELFF.

The chain couples TRBV30 to TRBJ1-6, with 8 bases lining up with TRBD1. Germline lookup yields CDR1 GTSNPN and CDR2 SVGIG (reference sequence). The junction had 4 bases not matched to a gene; V was cut back by 5 bases and J by 7 bases. CDR3 size: 13 residues. CDR3 in amino acids: CAWAGTGNSPLHF. Written as DNA, the CDR3 is TGTGCCTGGGCCGGGACAGGAAATTCACCCCTCCACTTT. Together with reference TRBV30 and TRBJ1-6, the CDR3 gives the full variable domain: SQTIHQWPATLVQPVGSPLSLECTVEGTSNPNLYWYRQAAGRGLQLLFYSVGIGQISSEVPQNLSASRPQDRQFILSSKKLLLSDSGFYLCAWAGTGNSPLHFGNGTRLTVT.

The genes are TRBV7-7 and TRBJ2-2; D is undetermined. CDR1 and CDR2 (germline): SSHAT, FNYEAQ (reference sequence). The germline V and J ends were trimmed by 1 base and 1 base, with 4 bases remaining between them. The CDR3 is 14 amino acids. The CDR3 loop reads CASSLVENTGELFF. CDR3 sequence (DNA): TGTGCCAGCAGCTTAGTAGAGAACACCGGGGAGCTGTTTTTT.

The gene calls are TRBV15 and TRBJ1-4; 9 nucleotides agree with TRBD1. Germline CDR1 and CDR2: LNHNV and YYDKDF (reference sequence). J gave up 5 bases and V 3 bases, and 16 bases lay outside the gene matches. CDR3 length: 19 amino acids. CDR3 protein: CATSSWSDRGITPNEKLFF. Written as DNA, the CDR3 is TGTGCCACCAGCAGCTGGAGCGACAGGGGGATAACCCCAAATGAAAAACTGTTTTTT. The variable domain in full, with the rest retrieved from reference TRBV15 and TRBJ1-4, is DAMVIQNPRYQVTQFGKPVTLSCSQTLNHNVMYWYQQKSSQAPKLLFHYYDKDFNNEADTPDNFQSRRPNTSFCFLDIRSPGLGDTAMYLCATSSWSDRGITPNEKLFFGSGTQLSVL.

The V call is TRBV7-6, the J call TRBJ1-3; TRBD1 agrees at 9 bases. The CDR3 extends over 15 amino acids. The V gene's germline CDR1 is SGHVS and CDR2 FNYEAQ. Trimming cost V 5 bases and J 6 bases; bases outside gene matches: 8. The DNA for the CDR3 is TGTGCCAGCAGCGCGGAGACAGGGGGAGTAAACACCATATATTTT. It translates to CASSAETGGVNTIYF.

This clone was recorded only once. The chain couples TRBV7-6 to TRBJ1-4; TRBD1 might be the D (5 bases). Germline lookup yields CDR1 SGHVS and CDR2 FNYEAQ. The CDR3 is 15 amino acids. V dropped 0 bases and J dropped 7 bases, with 12 bases sitting between them. In nucleotides, the CDR3 is TGTGCCAGCAGCTTAGCGGCAGGGTCGGGTGAAAAACTGTTTTTT. Protein: CASSLAAGSGEKLFF.

This chain joins TRBV19 and TRBJ1-5; possible D gene TRBD1, 6 bases. The CDR3 extends over 11 amino acids. The V and J ends lost 5 bases and 8 bases respectively, with 7 bases between them. Germline V gene data show CDR1 as LNHDA and CDR2 as SQIVND (reference sequence). As DNA, the CDR3 is TGTGCCAGTAGTTCAGGGGAGCCCCAGCATTTT. Translation: CASSSGEPQHF.

This rearrangement joins TRBV7-2 to TRBJ1-1; 12 bases line up with TRBD1. Germline lookup yields CDR1 SGHTA and CDR2 FQGNSA. There are 16 residues in the CDR3. After removal of 0 bases from V and 7 bases from J, the junction contained 6 bases not matched to a gene. The CDR3 sequence: CASSLARDRGPYEAFF. The DNA of the CDR3 is TGTGCCAGCAGCTTAGCGCGGGACAGGGGGCCCTATGAAGCTTTCTTT.

This clone was detected once. This sequence joins TRBV19 and TRBJ1-6; D may be TRBD1 (5 bases). The V gene lost 5 bases and the J gene lost 2 bases, with 13 bases spanning the gap. Germline V CDR1 and CDR2: LNHDA, SQIVND (reference sequence). The CDR3 has 16 amino acids. DNA of the CDR3: TGTGCCAGTAGTGTCACCAGGGTGACCTATAATTCACCCCTCCACTTT. This encodes CASSVTRVTYNSPLHF.

The chain uses TRBV10-3 and TRBJ2-3; 9 bases are shared with TRBD2. Per the germline V gene, CDR1 is ENHRY and CDR2 is SYGVKD. The CDR3 contains 16 residues. Trimming took 4 bases from V and 1 from J; bases not matched to a gene: 6. CDR3 in DNA: TGTGCCATCAGTGCGCCCTTAGCGGGGGGCACAGATACGCAGTATTTT. As protein: CAISAPLAGGTDTQYF.

The chain uses TRBV4-2 and TRBJ2-7; TRBD1 matches 7 bases. Looked up from germline, CDR1 is LGHNA and CDR2 is YNFKEQ. This CDR3 comprises 16 residues. With V trimmed by 3 bases and J by 3 bases, 11 bases remained unmatched. The CDR3 spells CASSQLPGTANYEQYF. The CDR3 bases are TGTGCCAGCAGCCAGCTCCCCGGGACAGCCAACTACGAGCAGTACTTC.

The chain carries TRBV7-3 and TRBJ1-2; D possibly corresponds to TRBD1 (6 bases). This CDR3 has 16 amino acids. V lost 6 bases, J lost 5 bases, and 22 bases lay in between. CDR1 is SGHTA and CDR2 is FQGTGA in the germline V gene. Here the CDR3 DNA reads TGTGCCAGCAGTGAAAGCACAGGGCTACTCCCTTATGGCTACACCTTC. This encodes CASSESTGLLPYGYTF.

V gene TRBV7-5 combines with J gene TRBJ1-5. TRBV7-5 is listed as a pseudogene. The CDR3 extends over 15 amino acids. The CDR3 reads CARSPLGGVYQPQHF. The CDR3 nucleotides are TGTGCCAGAAGCCCCCTCGGGGGGGTTTACCAGCCCCAGCATTTT.

Turning to this clone: At one of its ends the junction is not consistent with the germline gene, which may arise from a read error. The genes are TRBV6-1 and TRBJ2-7; 7 bases align to TRBD2. CDR3 length: 14 residues. CDR1 is MNHNS, CDR2 SASEGT, per germline. CDR3 nucleotide sequence: TGTGCCAGCAGTAAAGCGGGGAGCTCCTACGAGCAGTACTTC. Protein sequence: CASSKAGSSYEQYF.

The rearrangement joins TRBV14 to TRBJ1-2, with D unresolved. The CDR3 covers 17 residues. Germline-derived CDR1 and CDR2 are SGHDN and FVKESK. V gave up 1 base and J gave up 4 bases, with 19 bases separating them. The CDR3 nucleotides are TGTGCCAGCAGCCAAGGGGCCGCTTTTCGGCCAGGCTATGGCTACACCTTC. This gives the protein CASSQGAAFRPGYGYTF. The variable domain in full, with the rest retrieved from reference TRBV14 and TRBJ1-2, is EAGVTQFPSHSVIEKGQTVTLRCDPISGHDNLYWYRRVMGKEIKFLLHFVKESKQDESGMPNNRFLAERTGGTYSTLKVQPAELEDSGVYFCASSQGAAFRPGYGYTFGSGTRLTVV.

The chain joins TRBV28 to TRBJ1-2, with 8 positions matching TRBD1. The V and J ends lost 5 bases and 4 bases, in that order; junction bases with no gene match: 9. From germline, CDR1 is MDHEN and CDR2 SYDVKM. The CDR3 is 15 amino acids. This CDR3 reads CASSTRDRYGYGYTF. DNA of the CDR3: TGTGCCAGCAGTACTCGGGACAGGTACGGCTATGGCTACACCTTC.

V usage is TRBV7-9 and J usage is TRBJ2-1; weak D call: TRBD2 (5 bases). Germline loops: CDR1 SEHNR, CDR2 FQNEAQ (reference sequence). Trimming took off 6 bases at V and 8 bases at J, with 5 bases between the two ends. The CDR3 spans 10 residues. CDR3 DNA: TGTGCCAGCAGGCGGGATGAGCAGTTCTTC. This translates into CASRRDEQFF.

This chain uses TRBV5-1 with TRBJ1-2; 8 bases agree with TRBD1. V trimming: 4 bases; J trimming: 5 bases; junction bases outside the gene matches: 4. This CDR3 is 13 amino acids long. The germline V gene encodes CDR1 SGHRS and CDR2 YFSETQ. CDR3 coding DNA: TGCGCCAGCAGCCTTGACAGGGGATATGGCTACACCTTC. As protein: CASSLDRGYGYTF.

The chain links TRBV19 to TRBJ1-1, with D uncertain. Trimming removed 6 bases from V and 5 bases from J, with 13 bases in between. The CDR3 consists of 13 residues. The germline V gene has CDR1 LNHDA and CDR2 SQIVND (reference sequence). The CDR3 here is CASSFRAGTEAFF. The DNA of the CDR3 is TGTGCCAGTAGCTTCCGGGCGGGGACTGAAGCTTTCTTT.

This chain connects TRBV5-4 to TRBJ2-7; D is possibly TRBD2 (5 bases). Germline loops: CDR1 SGHNT, CDR2 YYREEE (reference sequence). V lost 4 bases to trimming and J lost 4 bases, with 6 bases between them. The length of the CDR3 is 11 residues. DNA for the CDR3: TGTGCCAGCAGCGGGGAGTACGAGCAGTACTTC. Its protein is CASSGEYEQYF.

The chain combines TRBV6-4 with TRBJ1-1; weak D call: TRBD1 (5 bases). The length of the CDR3 is 15 residues. The germline V gene encodes CDR1 MRHNA and CDR2 SNTAGT. Between the trimmed V and J ends, which lost 6 bases and 3 bases, there was a span of 17 bases. CDR3 protein: CASRSAEGWDTEAFF. The CDR3 DNA reads as TGTGCCAGCAGAAGCGCCGAGGGGTGGGACACTGAAGCTTTCTTT.

This chain uses TRBV4-1 with TRBJ1-1, with D unresolved. The V and J ends lost 3 bases and 9 bases respectively, with 17 bases between them. Germline V gives CDR1 MGHRA, CDR2 YSYEKL. The CDR3 spans 14 residues. Written as DNA, the CDR3 is TGCGCCAGCAGCCAGAAAACAAGACGGTTTCAAGCTTTCTTT. This gives the protein CASSQKTRRFQAFF.

This clone has just a few counts. The chain recombines TRBV27 with TRBJ1-6, with a weak D call TRBD1 (5 bases). This CDR3 spans 16 amino acids. The V gene's germline CDR1 is MNHEY and CDR2 SMNVEV (reference sequence). The V end was cut by 1 base, the J end by 7 bases, with 14 bases between. The CDR3 here is CASSLFSGGTNSPLHF. In DNA form, the CDR3 reads TGTGCCAGCAGTTTATTTTCTGGAGGGACCAATTCACCCCTCCACTTT.

This clone was seen once. This chain links TRBV27 with TRBJ2-2, with D unclear. V shed 7 bases and J shed 7 bases, with 19 bases lying between them. The V gene's germline CDR1 is MNHEY and CDR2 SMNVEV (reference sequence). The CDR3 length is 15 residues. CDR3 sequence: CASIPLGIMGGELFF. Here the CDR3 DNA reads TGTGCCAGCATCCCCCTGGGGATAATGGGCGGGGAGCTGTTTTTT.

The genes are TRBV24-1 and TRBJ2-2; D not resolved. V lost 5 bases to trimming and J lost 6 bases, with 9 bases between them. The germline V gene has CDR1 KGHDR and CDR2 SFDVKD. The CDR3 totals 13 residues. CDR3 sequence (DNA): TGTGCCACCAGTGTTCCTACTGCCGGGGAGCTGTTTTTT. Translation gives CATSVPTAGELFF.

V is TRBV19 and J is TRBJ1-4, with 8 bases aligning to TRBD1. The V and J ends lost 3 bases and 0 bases, in that order; junction bases with no gene match: 9. The CDR3 spans 18 residues. Germline V gene lookup returns CDR1 LNHDA and CDR2 SQIVND (reference sequence). CDR3: CASSIRPGGWTTNEKLFF. CDR3 DNA: TGTGCCAGTAGTATTCGCCCAGGGGGCTGGACAACTAATGAAAAACTGTTTTTT.

The rearrangement joins TRBV7-6 to TRBJ2-7; 7 bases map to TRBD2. The trim removed 4 bases at V and 2 bases at J, leaving 11 bases unmatched. Germline CDR1 SGHVS, CDR2 FNYEAQ. The CDR3 covers 16 residues. Here the CDR3 DNA reads TGTGCCAGCAGCTACCAGGTCGGGGGGAGAACCTACGAGCAGTACTTC. Amino acid sequence: CASSYQVGGRTYEQYF.